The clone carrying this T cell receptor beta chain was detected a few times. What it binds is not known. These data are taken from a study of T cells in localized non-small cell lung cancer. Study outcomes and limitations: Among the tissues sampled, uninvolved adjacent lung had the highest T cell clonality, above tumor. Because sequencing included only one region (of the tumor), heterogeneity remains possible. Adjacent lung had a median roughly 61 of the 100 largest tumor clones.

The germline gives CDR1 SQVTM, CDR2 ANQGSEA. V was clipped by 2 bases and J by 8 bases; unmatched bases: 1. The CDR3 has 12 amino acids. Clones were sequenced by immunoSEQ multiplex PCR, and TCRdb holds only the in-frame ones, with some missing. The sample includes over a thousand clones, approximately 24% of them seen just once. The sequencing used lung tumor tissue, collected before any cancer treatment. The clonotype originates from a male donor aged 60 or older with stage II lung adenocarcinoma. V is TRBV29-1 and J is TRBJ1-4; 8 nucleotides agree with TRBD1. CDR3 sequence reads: CSVEQGAEKLFF. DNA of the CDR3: TGCAGCGTTGAACAGGGGGCGGAAAAACTGTTTTTT.